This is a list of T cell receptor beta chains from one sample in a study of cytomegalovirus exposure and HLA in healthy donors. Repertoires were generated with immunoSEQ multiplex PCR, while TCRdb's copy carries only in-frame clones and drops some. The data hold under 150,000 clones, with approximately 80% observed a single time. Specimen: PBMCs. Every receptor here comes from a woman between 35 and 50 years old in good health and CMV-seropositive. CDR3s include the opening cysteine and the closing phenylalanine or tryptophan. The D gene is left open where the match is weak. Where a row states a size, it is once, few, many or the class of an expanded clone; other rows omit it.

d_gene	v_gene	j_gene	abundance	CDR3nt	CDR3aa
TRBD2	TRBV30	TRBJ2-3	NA	TGTCAGCCTAGCGGAAGCACAGATACGCAGTATTTT	CQPSGSTDTQYF
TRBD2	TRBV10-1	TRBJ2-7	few	TGCGCCAGCTCTCCAGGGGGACTAGCGGGAGAGTCGCAGTACTTC	CASSPGGLAGESQYF
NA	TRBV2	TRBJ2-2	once	TGTGCCAGCAGACCCCAGACAGCGAACACCGGGGAGCTGTTTTTT	CASRPQTANTGELFF
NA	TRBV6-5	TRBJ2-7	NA	TGTGCCAGCAGTCTCGACGGGAGTGGGTACGAGCAGTACTTC	CASSLDGSGYEQYF
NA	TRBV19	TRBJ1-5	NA	TGTGCCAGTAGTACCGACAGCCTCAATCAGCCCCAGCATTTT	CASSTDSLNQPQHF
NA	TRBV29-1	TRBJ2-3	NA	TGCAGCGTTGAGCAGGCAGATACGCAGTATTTT	CSVEQADTQYF
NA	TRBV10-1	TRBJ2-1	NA	TGCGCCAGCAGTGAGTCGAAGTCGGCGGGATTTTACAATGAGCAGTTCTTC	CASSESKSAGFYNEQFF
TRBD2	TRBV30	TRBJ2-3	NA	TGTGCCTGGGACCCGGGACTAAACACAGATACGCAGTATTTT	CAWDPGLNTDTQYF
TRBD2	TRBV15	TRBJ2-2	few	TGTGCCACCAGCATGACTAGCGGGAGGGCCGGGGAGCTGTTTTTT	CATSMTSGRAGELFF
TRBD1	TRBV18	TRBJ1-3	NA	TGTGCCAGCTCACGGCTCACAGGGGCTGGAAACACCATATATTTT	CASSRLTGAGNTIYF
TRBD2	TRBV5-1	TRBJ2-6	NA	TGCGCCAGCAGCGTGGGAATAGCGGGAATGGGCTCTGGGGCCAACGTCCTGACTTTC	CASSVGIAGMGSGANVLTF
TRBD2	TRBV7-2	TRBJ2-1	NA	TGTGCCAGCAGCACCCTGACTAGCGGGAGTGATGAGCAGTTCTTC	CASSTLTSGSDEQFF
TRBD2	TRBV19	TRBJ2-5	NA	TGTGCCAGTAGTATTAGCGGGAGTAAAGAGACCCAGTACTTC	CASSISGSKETQYF
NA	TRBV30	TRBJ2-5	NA	TGTGCCTGGAGTGTACTGGGGCCCCACCAGTACTTC	CAWSVLGPHQYF
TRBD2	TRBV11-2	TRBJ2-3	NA	TGTGCCAGCAGCTTAGTAAGCGGGATAACAGATACGCAGTATTTT	CASSLVSGITDTQYF